This T cell receptor beta chain was retrieved from a study of human T cells and chemical hapten exposure. Points from the study as a whole: In the PT1 data, expanded TCR counts showed a positive correlation with patch test score.

TCRdb passed the RACE reads through MiXCR, listing each CDR3 protein once. The table includes about 82,000 distinct CDR3 sequences, approximately 13% detected once. Time point described: patch test 3, about 24 weeks after DPC sensitization. Documented treatment: therapeutic diphenylcyclopropenone sensitization with weekly scalp DPC. Participating donors were patients with alopecia, aged 18 to 70 years, considered appropriate candidates for DPC. This clonotype was detected ten times or more. Its antigen is still unknown. The clonotype comes from a woman in her forties or fifties with alopecia areata. Some clones in this sample may be carry-over from other donors' samples. The source was whole blood, collected in connection with sensitization to the hapten diphenylcyclopropenone (DPC).

CDR3 amino acids: CASSPRRLENNEQFF. The DNA of the CDR3 is TGTGCCAGCAGCCCCCGGAGGCTAGAGAACAATGAGCAGTTCTTC. J is TRBJ2-1 and V is TRBV7-8; D is perhaps TRBD2 (5 bases). The CDR3 has 15 amino acids. The V gene lost 5 bases and the J gene lost 5 bases, with 16 bases spanning the gap. Germline CDR1 is SGHVS and CDR2 is FQNEAQ. The full variable domain, in which reference TRBV7-8 and TRBJ2-1 provide the parts outside the CDR3, is GAGVSQSPRYKVAKRGQDVALRCDPISGHVSLFWYQQALGQGPEFLTYFQNEAQLDKSGLPSDRFFAERPEGSVSTLKIQRTQQEDSAVYLCASSPRRLENNEQFFGPGTRLTVL.